Following are 13 T cell receptor beta chains from one sample sequenced in a study of T cells in Graves' hyperthyroidism and ophthalmopathy. RNA transcripts were the template for amplifying TCR beta CDR3 regions. HTBI primers were used for first-round RT-PCR of the TCR CDR3. TCRdb recomputed calls from the multiplex PCR reads with MiXCR, one row per CDR3 protein. In the table there are around 300,000 distinct CDR3 sequences, about 19% of which are singletons. The sequenced sample was blood. Receptors were obtained from a man aged 50 or older with Graves' ophthalmopathy.

The table lists this clonotype with many counts. The chain links TRBV12-3 or TRBV12-4 to TRBJ2-1, with 9 bases matching TRBD1. After removal of 3 bases from V and 6 bases from J, the junction contained 6 bases not matched to a gene. CDR3 length equals 15 residues. CDR3 residues: CASSLSPTGGNEQFF. DNA for the CDR3: TGTGCCAGCAGTTTGTCCCCGACAGGGGGCAATGAGCAGTTCTTC.

A remark on this clonotype: It may be a read error: a sequence one base away is much more abundant. As DNA, the CDR3 is TGCGCCGGCAGCTTTAGTCAGGGAGCGGCTAATGAAAAACTGTTTTTT. Protein product: CAGSFSQGAANEKLFF. J is TRBJ1-4 and V is TRBV5-1; a possible D gene is TRBD1 (5 bases). CDR1 and CDR2 from the germline V gene are SGHRS and YFSETQ. The CDR3 is 16 amino acids. Drawing the rest from reference TRBV5-1 and TRBJ1-4, the complete variable domain is KAGVTQTPRYLIKTRGQQVTLSCSPISGHRSVSWYQQTPGQGLQFLFEYFSETQRNKGNFPGRFSGRQFSNSRSEMNVSTLELGDSALYLCAGSFSQGAANEKLFFGSGTQLSVL.

In its sample, this clonotype was seen a few times. The chain couples TRBV6-5 to TRBJ2-7; unclear D gene. Trimming pared 0 bases from V and 3 bases from J, leaving 6 bases between. Looked up from germline, CDR1 is MNHEY and CDR2 is SVGAGI. The length of the CDR3 is 13 residues. This CDR3 is CASSYSPDYEQYF. The CDR3 DNA is TGTGCCAGCAGTTACTCGCCGGACTACGAGCAGTACTTC.

The V call is TRBV11-2, the J call TRBJ2-7; 9 nucleotides agree with TRBD2. Trimming cost V 4 bases and J 4 bases; bases outside gene matches: 2. CDR1 is SGHAT, CDR2 FQNNGV, per germline. The CDR3 is 13 residues long. The CDR3 DNA reads as TGTGCCAGCAGCTCCCTAGCGGGATACGAGCAGTACTTC. This encodes CASSSLAGYEQYF.

This clonotype was detected a few times. The V and J genes are TRBV28 and TRBJ2-1; perhaps TRBD1 as D (6 bases). V lost 4 bases, J lost 1 base, and 14 bases lay in between. Germline assignment: CDR1 MDHEN and CDR2 SYDVKM. This CDR3 contains 16 residues. The CDR3 reads CASSSGNRVSYNEQFF. CDR3 nucleotide sequence: TGTGCCAGCAGTTCCGGAAACAGGGTATCCTACAATGAGCAGTTCTTC.

This clonotype was seen repeatedly, ten times or more. This sequence joins TRBV30 and TRBJ1-1; a possible D gene is TRBD1 (5 bases). Germline CDR1 is GTSNPN and CDR2 is SVGIG (reference sequence). V was shortened by 0 bases and J by 1 base, with 12 bases between the two germline ends. The CDR3 is 15 amino acids. The CDR3 DNA reads as TGTGCCTGGAGTGTATGGGGGGGGGGGAACACTGAAGCTTTCTTT. It is translated as CAWSVWGGGNTEAFF.

This clonotype turned up a few times. V is TRBV28 and J is TRBJ2-1; the D gene is possibly TRBD1 (5 bases). Germline loops: CDR1 MDHEN, CDR2 SYDVKM. The CDR3 is 15 amino acids. Trimming pared 6 bases from V and 3 bases from J, leaving 15 bases between. CDR3 protein: CASSLTATDYNEQFF. CDR3 coding DNA: TGTGCCAGCAGCCTCACGGCGACAGACTACAATGAGCAGTTCTTC.

V and J are TRBV9 and TRBJ2-1; TRBD1 matches 7 bases. Germline-derived CDR1 and CDR2 are SGDLS and YYNGEE. V gave up 4 bases and J gave up 4 bases; unmatched junction bases: 11. The CDR3 totals 16 residues. CDR3 DNA: TGTGCCAGCAGCCCTCAGGGCAGGGGGTCGTACAATGAGCAGTTCTTC. The encoded protein is CASSPQGRGSYNEQFF.

Notes on this clonotype: The junction departs from the called germline gene at one end, perhaps through a read error. This chain links TRBV3-1 with TRBJ2-7; D remains unclear. Germline V gives CDR1 LGHDT, CDR2 YNNKEL (reference sequence). CDR3 size: 11 residues. The CDR3 nucleotides read TGTGCCGGCAGCCAGGCCTGGGAGCAGTACTTC. The encoded protein is CAGSQAWEQYF.

This clonotype was seen more than once but under ten times. This chain joins TRBV5-1 and TRBJ2-3; no clear D. The CDR3 is made up of 13 amino acids. Germline V gives CDR1 SGHRS, CDR2 YFSETQ. Trimming took 4 bases from V and 7 from J, leaving 13 bases between them. This chain's CDR3 is CASSPGQVHTQYF. The DNA of the CDR3 is TGCGCCAGCAGCCCCGGTCAGGTGCATACGCAGTATTTT.

The table lists this clonotype with many counts. J is TRBJ2-7 and V is TRBV28; 9 nucleotides agree with TRBD2. V lost 5 bases to trimming and J lost 4 bases; unmatched junction nucleotides: 9. Germline values: CDR1 MDHEN, CDR2 SYDVKM. CDR3 length: 15 amino acids. The CDR3, as DNA: TGTGCCAGCAGTCCATCGGGACTAGCCCTATACGAGCAGTACTTC. Its translation is CASSPSGLALYEQYF.

Only a few counts were recorded for this clonotype. The chain recombines TRBV4-1 with TRBJ2-7; D not resolved. Germline lookup yields CDR1 MGHRA and CDR2 YSYEKL. Between the trimmed V and J ends, which lost 1 base and 6 bases, there was a span of 16 bases. The CDR3 is made up of 15 amino acids. The CDR3, as DNA: TGCGCCAGCAGCCAAGGAATCTCGGGTTACGTCGAGCAGTACTTC. It encodes CASSQGISGYVEQYF.

This clonotype was observed at least ten times. This chain connects TRBV20-1 to TRBJ2-2; 9 bases align to TRBD1. J lost 6 bases, V lost 3 bases, and 5 bases had no gene match. This CDR3 is built from 14 residues. Germline CDR1 is DFQATT and CDR2 is SNEGSKA (reference sequence). The CDR3 nucleotides are TGCAGTGCTAGGGGACAGGGAGGAGCCGGGGAGCTGTTTTTT. This translates into CSARGQGGAGELFF.